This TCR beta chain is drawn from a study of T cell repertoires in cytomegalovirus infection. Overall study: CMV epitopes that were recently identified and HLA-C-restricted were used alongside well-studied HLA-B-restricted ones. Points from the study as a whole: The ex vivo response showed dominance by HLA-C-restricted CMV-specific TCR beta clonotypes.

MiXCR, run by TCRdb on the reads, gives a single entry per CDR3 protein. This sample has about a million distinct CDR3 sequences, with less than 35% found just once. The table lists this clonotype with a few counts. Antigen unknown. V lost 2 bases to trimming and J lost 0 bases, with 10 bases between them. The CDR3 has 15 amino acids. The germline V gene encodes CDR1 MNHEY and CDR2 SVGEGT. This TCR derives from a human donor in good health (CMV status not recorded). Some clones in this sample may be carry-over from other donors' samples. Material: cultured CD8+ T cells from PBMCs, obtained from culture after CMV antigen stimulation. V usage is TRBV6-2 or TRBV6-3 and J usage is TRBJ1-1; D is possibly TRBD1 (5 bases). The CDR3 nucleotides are TGTGCCAGCAGTTACCGCCAGGGTATGAACACTGAAGCTTTCTTT. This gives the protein CASSYRQGMNTEAFF.